The clone carrying this TCR beta chain showed up many times. This sample was taken from a study of T cell repertoires in cytomegalovirus infection. With V trimmed by 1 base and J by 3 bases, 1 base remained unmatched. The CDR3 loop spans 14 amino acids. Germline CDR1 LGHDT, CDR2 YNNKEL (reference sequence). TCRdb re-called the reads with MiXCR, one entry per CDR3 protein. The sample contains some 300,000 distinct CDR3 sequences, 15% to 20% of which appear only once. The sample taken for sequencing was PBMCs. The chain links TRBV3-1 to TRBJ2-7; 9 bases align to TRBD2. This receptor was identified in a human donor in good health (CMV status not recorded). Some clones in this sample may be carry-over from other donors' samples. The CDR3 nucleotides are TGTGCCAGCAGCCAAGGCGGGGGGGACTACGAGCAGTACTTC. This translates into CASSQGGGDYEQYF.